This T cell receptor beta chain appears in the sequencing data of a study of blood T cell repertoires in COVID-19. Across the study: There were acute and convalescent COVID-19 samples, and they came from the United States, Italy and Spain. The cDNA or gDNA used as material had been derived from T cells, B-cell-depleted T cells, or PBMCs.

The CDR3 covers 14 residues. The V gene's germline CDR1 is SGHRS and CDR2 YFSETQ. V was shortened by 2 bases and J by 4 bases, with 12 bases between the two germline ends. The assay was immunoSEQ multiplex PCR, and TCRdb's table has in-frame clones only and misses some. The data contain 120,000 to 150,000 clones, around 76% of them singletons. This TCR was sampled from a man aged 55 to 70 with acute or convalescent COVID-19. Material: peripheral blood. The chain links TRBV5-1 to TRBJ2-5, with D uncertain. Written as DNA, the CDR3 is TGCGCCAGCAGCTTTAGTGCTCCCGGAGAGACCCAGTACTTC. Translating gives CASSFSAPGETQYF.